Listed below are T cell receptor beta chains from one sample, sequenced in a study of T cells after posttransplantation cyclophosphamide. Data came from immunoSEQ multiplex PCR; TCRdb stores just in-frame clones and leaves some out. The sample records approximately 52,000 clones, around 84% being singletons. Sequenced input: PBMCs. These receptors came from a man aged 30-40 years with a blood cancer, CMV-positive, and with a related stem cell donor. Each CDR3 is given with its conserved first and last residue. D genes are given only for firm matches. Not every row has a clone size; where given, it reads once, few, many or a size class.

d_gene	v_gene	j_gene	abundance	CDR3aa	CDR3nt
TRBD2	TRBV11-2	TRBJ2-1	.	CASSPLGGRAYNEQFF	TGTGCCAGCAGCCCCTTAGGCGGGAGGGCCTACAATGAGCAGTTCTTC
TRBD2	TRBV5-4	TRBJ2-1	.	CASSLLALAGTSNEQFF	TGTGCCAGCAGCTTGCTTGCCTTAGCGGGAACCTCCAATGAGCAGTTCTTC
.	TRBV15	TRBJ1-2	.	CATSRDRYGYTF	TGTGCCACCAGCAGAGATCGGTATGGCTACACCTTC
.	TRBV10-2	TRBJ2-7	.	CASSVFNEQYF	TGCGCCAGCAGTGTGTTTAACGAGCAGTACTTC
TRBD1	TRBV5-1	TRBJ1-1	.	CASSSRGTGGGNEAFF	TGCGCCAGCAGCTCCCGGGGGACAGGGGGCGGGAATGAAGCTTTCTTT
TRBD1	TRBV28	TRBJ2-7	.	CASKNLGTGDYEQYF	TGTGCCAGCAAAAACCTCGGGACAGGGGACTACGAGCAGTACTTC
TRBD1	TRBV11-3	TRBJ2-1	.	CASSFEQGGHNEQFF	TGTGCCAGCAGCTTTGAACAGGGGGGCCACAATGAGCAGTTCTTC
.	TRBV14	TRBJ2-7	.	CASSRTTYEQYF	TGTGCCAGCAGCCGGACTACCTACGAGCAGTACTTC
.	TRBV1	TRBJ2-7	.	CTSSSLTSGNYEQYF	TGCACCAGCAGCTCGCTGACTAGCGGGAATTACGAGCAGTACTTC
.	TRBV5-1	TRBJ2-5	.	CASSLTGVGEQYF	TGCGCCAGCAGCTTGACGGGAGTGGGTGAGCAGTACTTC
.	TRBV28	TRBJ2-5	.	CASSFLSFRQAPKTQYF	TGTGCCAGCAGTTTCCTCTCCTTCCGACAAGCCCCTAAGACCCAGTACTTC
.	TRBV30	TRBJ1-1	.	CAWSVIGGTEAFF	TGTGCCTGGAGTGTAATCGGGGGTACTGAAGCTTTCTTT
.	TRBV18	TRBJ1-3	.	CASSTGGAGNTIYF	TGTGCCAGCTCAACGGGGGGAGCTGGAAACACCATATATTTT
.	TRBV5-4	TRBJ1-5	.	CASSLAGGDQPQHF	TGTGCCAGCAGCTTGGCGGGGGGCGATCAGCCCCAGCATTTT
TRBD2	TRBV7-8	TRBJ2-7	.	CASSLDASGRVFSVGQYF	TGTGCCAGCAGCTTAGACGCTAGCGGGAGGGTTTTCAGTGTCGGGCAGTACTTC
.	TRBV7-2	TRBJ2-2	.	CASGSTLARSGELFF	TGTGCCAGCGGTTCCACGTTAGCTAGGTCCGGGGAGCTGTTTTTT
.	TRBV6-1	TRBJ2-5	.	CASSVQGRFPYF	TGTGCCAGCAGTGTACAGGGGAGGTTTCCGTACTTC
.	TRBV6-6	TRBJ1-3	.	CASSYYRDNSGNTIYF	TGTGCCAGCAGTTACTACCGAGACAACTCTGGAAACACCATATATTTT
.	TRBV6-4	TRBJ2-5	.	CASSPDAGETQYF	TGTGCCAGCAGCCCAGATGCGGGGGAGACCCAGTACTTC
.	TRBV9	TRBJ1-2	.	CASSPDGSRVYGYTF	TGTGCCAGCAGCCCTGACGGGTCCAGGGTCTATGGCTACACCTTC
TRBD2	TRBV30	TRBJ2-3	.	CAWTTSGRRGWTDTQYF	TGTGCCTGGACCACTAGCGGGAGGAGGGGTTGGACAGATACGCAGTATTTT
.	TRBV28	TRBJ1-1	.	CASRLGFTEAFF	TGTGCCAGCAGGCTCGGGTTCACTGAAGCTTTCTTT
.	TRBV9	TRBJ2-5	.	CASSPLGGRGETQYF	TGTGCCAGCAGCCCCCTAGGGGGGCGGGGGGAGACCCAGTACTTC
TRBD1	TRBV6-6	TRBJ2-7	.	CASSSGQGVYSYEQYF	TGTGCCAGCAGTTCGGGACAGGGGGTATATTCCTACGAGCAGTACTTC
.	TRBV7-9	TRBJ2-5	.	CASSLGGSEETQYF	TGTGCCAGCAGCTTAGGAGGATCTGAAGAGACCCAGTACTTC
.	TRBV10-3	TRBJ2-7	.	CAISPTTGRPYEQYF	TGTGCCATCAGTCCAACGACAGGCCGTCCCTACGAGCAGTACTTC
.	TRBV6-1	TRBJ1-1	.	CATKGHRVMGTEAFF	TGTGCCACCAAGGGGCACAGGGTGATGGGCACTGAAGCTTTCTTT
TRBD1	TRBV15	TRBJ2-7	.	CATSRDSRGLNEQYF	TGTGCCACCAGCAGAGATTCCAGGGGGCTTAACGAGCAGTACTTC
.	TRBV7-9	TRBJ1-3	.	CASSRDSLHSGNTIYF	TGTGCCAGCAGCAGAGACAGCTTACACTCTGGAAACACCATATATTTT
TRBD1	TRBV4-2	TRBJ2-2	once	CASSQVRGLLGELFF	TGTGCCAGCAGCCAAGTCAGGGGGCTGCTTGGGGAGCTGTTTTTT
.	TRBV9	TRBJ2-1	.	CASSPRGDTSYNEQFF	TGTGCCAGCAGCCCCCGGGGGGACACCTCCTACAATGAGCAGTTCTTC
.	TRBV5-4	TRBJ2-7	.	CASSLVGSNTYEQYF	TGTGCCAGCAGCTTGGTGGGCAGTAACACCTACGAGCAGTACTTC
.	TRBV29-1	TRBJ2-7	.	CSVAAGPGGEQYF	TGCAGCGTTGCGGCGGGCCCCGGTGGGGAGCAGTACTTC
.	TRBV19	TRBJ2-7	few	CAVRDEQYF	TGTGCCGTGCGGGACGAGCAGTACTTC
TRBD1	TRBV6-5	TRBJ1-5	.	CASSRTGSGQPQHF	TGTGCCAGCAGTAGGACAGGGTCGGGTCAGCCCCAGCATTTT
.	TRBV5-1	TRBJ2-5	.	CASSLAPGETQYF	TGCGCCAGCAGCTTGGCCCCGGGGGAGACCCAGTACTTC
.	TRBV18	TRBJ2-7	.	CASSPPAGSNEQYF	TGTGCCAGCTCACCACCTGCGGGGTCCAACGAGCAGTACTTC
.	TRBV6-5	TRBJ1-1	.	CASNKAGGGTEAFF	TGTGCCAGCAATAAGGCGGGGGGAGGTACTGAAGCTTTCTTT
TRBD2	TRBV6-5	TRBJ2-3	.	CASRRTSLTDTQYF	TGTGCCAGCAGACGGACTAGTCTCACAGATACGCAGTATTTT
.	TRBV6-1	TRBJ2-5	.	CASSEAGGQYEQYF	TGTGCCAGCAGTGAAGCGGGGGGACAGTATGAGCAGTACTTC
TRBD2	TRBV5-4	TRBJ2-7	few	CASSWGTSGSYEQYF	TGTGCCAGCAGCTGGGGGACTAGCGGGAGCTACGAGCAGTACTTC
.	TRBV19	TRBJ2-7	.	CASSIAGPGEQYF	TGTGCCAGTAGTATAGCTGGGCCGGGGGAGCAGTACTTC
.	TRBV11-3	TRBJ2-7	.	CASSSPMGASRAYEQYF	TGTGCCAGCAGCTCCCCTATGGGAGCCTCTCGGGCCTACGAGCAGTACTTC
TRBD2	TRBV28	TRBJ2-7	.	CASSSGSPPLPYEQYF	TGTGCCAGCAGCAGCGGGAGCCCGCCCTTACCCTACGAGCAGTACTTC
.	TRBV7-9	TRBJ2-1	once	CASSGDLDNEQFF	TGTGCCAGCAGCGGGGACTTAGACAATGAGCAGTTCTTC
TRBD1	TRBV7-2	TRBJ2-5	.	CASSATTGHGLVTQYF	TGTGCCAGCAGCGCAACGACAGGGCACGGTTTGGTGACCCAGTACTTC